A selection of T cell receptor beta chains follows, all from one sample in a study of blood T cell repertoires in COVID-19. The assay was immunoSEQ multiplex PCR, and TCRdb's table has in-frame clones only and misses some. Among 300,000 to 350,000 clones, approximately 88% were seen once, and the ten largest hold around 5%. The sequencing sample was made of PBMCs or T cells enriched from blood (not recorded which). The receptors come from a man aged 30 to 39 who had recovered from COVID-19. The conserved cysteine and the conserved F or W are not part of the CDR3 here. A row's size may be missing; if present it is once, few, many or a size class.

V gene	clone size	J gene	CDR3 protein
TRBV6-5	NA	TRBJ2-7	ASRRTGQGYEQY
TRBV28	few	TRBJ1-5	ASRSGGTSNS
TRBV5-4	NA	TRBJ1-6	ASSDPDREPHNSPLH
TRBV4-2	NA	TRBJ2-7	ASSQVLAESYEQY
TRBV2	NA	TRBJ2-3	ASSGVAGAGTQY
TRBV19	NA	TRBJ2-1	ASSIAAGGVYNEQF
TRBV18	NA	TRBJ1-2	ASSHYREGDYGYT
TRBV2	NA	TRBJ2-7	ASRERTPGGKGEY
TRBV9	NA	TRBJ2-1	ASSPTTSGGAYNEQF
TRBV21-1	NA	TRBJ1-6	ASSTQLGSPLH
TRBV7-9	NA	TRBJ2-7	ASSLAGQGLYEQY
TRBV5-6	NA	TRBJ2-5	ASSFTGGETQY
TRBV19	NA	TRBJ1-2	ASSIPGQYFYGYT
TRBV12-3/TRBV12-4	few	TRBJ1-1	ASSLQANTEAF
TRBV7-2	NA	TRBJ2-1	ASSTDQGAGNEQF
TRBV4-1	NA	TRBJ1-4	ASSQDPPPGRAGEKLF
TRBV1	NA	TRBJ2-2	TSSRRLAQLTGELF
TRBV10-3	NA	TRBJ2-7	AISGIGLTGAQGYEQY
TRBV7-9	NA	TRBJ2-7	ASSSYTGVPYEQY
TRBV18	NA	TRBJ1-1	ASSPSRLVNTEAF
TRBV30	once	TRBJ2-3	AWSDSRGTQY
TRBV7-9	NA	TRBJ2-5	ASSLANWTGGKETQY
TRBV27	few	TRBJ2-5	ASSPRTSWETQY
TRBV5-5	NA	TRBJ2-5	ASSKLTTETQY
TRBV7-2	NA	TRBJ2-3	ASSFSRVDTQY
TRBV5-8	few	TRBJ2-3	ASSLAGQLNNGGDTQY
TRBV4-1	NA	TRBJ2-7	ASSQVGPGAYEQY
TRBV12-5	NA	TRBJ1-2	ASGLWASGYGYT
TRBV7-9	NA	TRBJ1-6	ASSLAQGAMNSPLH
TRBV7-3	NA	TRBJ2-1	ASSVHPGGEQF
TRBV5-1	NA	TRBJ1-2	ASSVGQSNYGYT
TRBV6-9	NA	TRBJ1-4	ARDCSGEKLF
TRBV7-6	once	TRBJ2-3	ASSSAGGAFTDTQY
TRBV3-1/TRBV3-2	NA	TRBJ2-2	ASTEGTGGTGELF
TRBV4-2	NA	TRBJ1-1	ASSQDTGAEAF
TRBV28	few	TRBJ1-3	ASSPARQGNTIY
TRBV29-1	NA	TRBJ1-3	SVLGQGPSGNTIY
TRBV10-3	NA	TRBJ2-7	AIKEQGVGQY
TRBV6-5	NA	TRBJ1-1	ASSGVTEAEAF
TRBV18	once	TRBJ1-6	ASSPPGGRTASPLH
TRBV2	NA	TRBJ1-4	ASSQGRVGTNEKLF
TRBV27	few	TRBJ1-1	ASSPGQVMMGTEAF
TRBV3-1/TRBV3-2	NA	TRBJ1-4	ASSLSWRSRTNEKLF
TRBV2	NA	TRBJ1-5	ASSENRVSPQH
TRBV6-5	NA	TRBJ2-5	ASSRATGEGTQY
TRBV19	NA	TRBJ2-3	ASSIGDSSTDTQY
TRBV7-6	NA	TRBJ2-3	ASSPTIGQTSTDTQY
TRBV7-9	few	TRBJ2-1	ASSLQGVRFGEQF
TRBV6-1	NA	TRBJ1-2	ASSGPSKGYHYGYT
TRBV5-4	once	TRBJ1-1	ASSLTGVNTEAF
TRBV24-1	NA	TRBJ2-7	ATSDRTAGPYEQY
TRBV12-5	NA	TRBJ1-1	ASGRGQGINTEAF
TRBV15	NA	TRBJ1-5	ATRWGRNQPQH
TRBV14	NA	TRBJ2-5	ASSQTGQPSETQY
TRBV11-2	NA	TRBJ1-1	ASSLRTGISEAF